This T cell receptor beta chain was sequenced for a study of T cell clones after liver transplantation. TCRdb's copy holds only in-frame clones and misses some; the assay was immunoSEQ multiplex PCR. The table records under 130,000 clones, about 80% of them present only once. This CDR3 is built from 15 residues. The germline V gene has CDR1 SGHNT and CDR2 YYREEE (reference sequence). The V end lost 9 bases, the J end lost 4 bases, and 20 bases lay between the germline ends. The gene calls are TRBV5-4 and TRBJ2-1; TRBD2 is a possible D gene (5 bases). This specimen consisted of CD4+ T cells from blood, obtained approximately 4 years after liver transplant. The sequence came from a human patient who received a liver transplant. Some of these T cells may belong to the graft donor. In DNA form, the CDR3 reads TGTGCCACCCGGGGTGGGTCAACCCCATACAATGAGCAGTTCTTC. This translates into CATRGGSTPYNEQFF.